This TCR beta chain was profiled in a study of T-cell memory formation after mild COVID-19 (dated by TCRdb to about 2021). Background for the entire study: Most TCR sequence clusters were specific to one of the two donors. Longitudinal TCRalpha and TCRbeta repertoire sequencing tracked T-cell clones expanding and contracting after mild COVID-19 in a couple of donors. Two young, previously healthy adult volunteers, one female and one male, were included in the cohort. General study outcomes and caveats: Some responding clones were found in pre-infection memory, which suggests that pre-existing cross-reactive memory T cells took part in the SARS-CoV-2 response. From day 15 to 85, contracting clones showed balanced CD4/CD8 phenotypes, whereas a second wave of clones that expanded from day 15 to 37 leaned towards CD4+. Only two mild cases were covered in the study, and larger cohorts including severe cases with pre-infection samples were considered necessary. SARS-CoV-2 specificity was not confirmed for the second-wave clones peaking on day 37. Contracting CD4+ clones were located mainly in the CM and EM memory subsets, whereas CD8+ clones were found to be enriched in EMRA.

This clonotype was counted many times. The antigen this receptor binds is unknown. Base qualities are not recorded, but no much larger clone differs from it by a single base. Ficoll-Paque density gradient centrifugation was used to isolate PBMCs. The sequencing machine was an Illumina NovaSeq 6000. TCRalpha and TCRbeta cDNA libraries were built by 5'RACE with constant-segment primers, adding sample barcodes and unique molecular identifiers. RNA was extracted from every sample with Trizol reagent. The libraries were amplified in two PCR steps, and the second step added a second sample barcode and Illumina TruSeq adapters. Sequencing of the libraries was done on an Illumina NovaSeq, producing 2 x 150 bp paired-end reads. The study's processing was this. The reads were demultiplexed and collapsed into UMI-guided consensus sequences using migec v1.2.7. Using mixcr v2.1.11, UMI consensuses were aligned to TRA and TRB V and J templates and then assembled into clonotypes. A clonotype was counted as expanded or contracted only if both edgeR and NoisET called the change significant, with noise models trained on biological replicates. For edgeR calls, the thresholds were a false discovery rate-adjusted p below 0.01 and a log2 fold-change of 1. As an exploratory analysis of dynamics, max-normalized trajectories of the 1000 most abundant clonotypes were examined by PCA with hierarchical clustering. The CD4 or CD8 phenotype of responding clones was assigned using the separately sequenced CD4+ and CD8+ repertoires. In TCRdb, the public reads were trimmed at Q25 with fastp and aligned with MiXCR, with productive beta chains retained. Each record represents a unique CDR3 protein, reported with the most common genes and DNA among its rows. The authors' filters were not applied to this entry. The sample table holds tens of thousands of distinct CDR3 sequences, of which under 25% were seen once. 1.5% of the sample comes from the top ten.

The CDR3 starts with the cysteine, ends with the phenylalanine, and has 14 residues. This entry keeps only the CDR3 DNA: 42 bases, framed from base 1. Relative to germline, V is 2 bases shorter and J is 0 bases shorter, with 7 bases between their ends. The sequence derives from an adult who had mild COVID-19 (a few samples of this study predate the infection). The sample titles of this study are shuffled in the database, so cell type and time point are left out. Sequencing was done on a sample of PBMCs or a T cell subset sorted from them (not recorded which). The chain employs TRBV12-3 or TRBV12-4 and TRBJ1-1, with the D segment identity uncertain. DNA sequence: TGTGCCAGCAGTTTAAGATTTGTGAACACTGAAGCTTTCTTT. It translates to CASSLRFVNTEAFF.